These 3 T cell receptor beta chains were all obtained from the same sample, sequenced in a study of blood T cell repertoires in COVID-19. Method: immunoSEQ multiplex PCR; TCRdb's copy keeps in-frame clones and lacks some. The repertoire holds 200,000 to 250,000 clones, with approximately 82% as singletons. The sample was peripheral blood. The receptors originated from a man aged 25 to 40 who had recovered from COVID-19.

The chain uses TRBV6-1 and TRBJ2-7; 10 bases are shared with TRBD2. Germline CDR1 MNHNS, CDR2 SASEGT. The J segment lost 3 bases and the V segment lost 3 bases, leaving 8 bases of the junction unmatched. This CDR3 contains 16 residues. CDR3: CASSEVAGGRLYEQYF. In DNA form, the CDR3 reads TGTGCCAGCAGTGAGGTAGCGGGGGGAAGGCTCTACGAGCAGTACTTC.

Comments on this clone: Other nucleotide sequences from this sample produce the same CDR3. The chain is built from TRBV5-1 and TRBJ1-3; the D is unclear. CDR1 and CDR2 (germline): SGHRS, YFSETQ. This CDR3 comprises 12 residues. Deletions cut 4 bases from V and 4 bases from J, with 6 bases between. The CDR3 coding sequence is TGCGCCAGCAGCAGGGAGGGAAACACCATATATTTT. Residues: CASSREGNTIYF.

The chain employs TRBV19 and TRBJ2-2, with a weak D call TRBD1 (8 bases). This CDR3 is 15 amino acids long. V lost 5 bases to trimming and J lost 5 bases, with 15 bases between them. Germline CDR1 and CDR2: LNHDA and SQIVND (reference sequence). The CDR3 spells CASSVNRGGTGELFF. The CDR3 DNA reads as TGTGCCAGTAGTGTTAACAGGGGGGGGACCGGGGAGCTGTTTTTT.